This TCR beta chain was identified in a study of CD8+CD57+ T cells in acquired aplastic anemia. Turning to the study itself: Yields of DNA that came from sorted CD4+ and CD8+ cells averaged about 3.5 ug. Study results and limitations: The study identified roughly 29 CD8+ CDR3 sequences shared by patients and controls.

Both TCR beta VDJ combination and CDR3 sequence profiling were carried out. Genomic DNA was the template for this profiling. A single record per CDR3 protein comes from TCRdb applying MiXCR to the reads. The sample yields 150,000 to 200,000 distinct CDR3 sequences, 64% seen once. This clonotype showed up many times. Its antigen is as yet unknown. CDR3 length: 14 residues. Losses at the gene ends were 3 bases for V and 6 bases for J; bases not matched to a gene: 7. CDR1 DFQATT and CDR2 SNEGSKA come from the germline V gene (reference sequence). The specimen was sorted CD4+, CD8+, or CD8+CD57+ T cells (not recorded which) from PBMCs. The chain recombines TRBV20-1 with TRBJ1-5; 8 nucleotides align to TRBD1. This receptor was identified in a human donor with severe aplastic anemia or a healthy control (not recorded which). For the CDR3, the DNA is TGCAGTGCTAGTCTGGGACAGGAGGCTCAGCCCCAGCATTTT. This gives the protein CSASLGQEAQPQHF.